The 21 T cell receptor beta chains below come from one sample, sequenced in a study of CD8+ T cells in alopecia areata. RNA was extracted and reverse transcribed into cDNA as the sequencing template. The method was immunoSEQ multiplex PCR; TCRdb's version includes in-frame clones alone and lacks a portion of them. The profile shows 85,000 to 110,000 clones, 86% of them singletons. The treatment denotes: oral pan-JAK inhibitor, 5-10 mg twice daily. The sequencing used CD8+ T cells sorted from blood, collected at approximately week 30, from a patient treated with tofacitinib. Source of these receptors: a human donor with alopecia areata.

This chain uses TRBV29-1 with TRBJ2-5; perhaps TRBD1 as D (6 bases). The DNA end favors TRBJ2-7, so the J call may be wrong. The V gene's germline CDR1 is SQVTM and CDR2 ANQGSEA. This CDR3 comprises 11 residues. In DNA form, the CDR3 reads TGCAGCGCCCAGGACAGCTACGAGCAGTACTTC. Translated, it gives CSAQDSYEQYF.

The V gene is TRBV6-5, the J gene TRBJ2-3, with 11 bases that match TRBD2. After removal of 6 bases from V and 5 bases from J, the junction contained 7 bases not matched to a gene. Germline CDR1 and CDR2: MNHEY and SVGAGI. CDR3 length equals 15 residues. The CDR3 sequence is CASSLSGGAGDTQYF. CDR3 nucleotides: TGTGCCAGCAGCCTTAGCGGGGGGGCTGGAGATACGCAGTATTTT.

In its sample, this clone was seen a few times. The chain is built from TRBV6-5 and TRBJ2-5; D is uncertain. Trimming took 6 bases from V and 1 from J, leaving 12 bases between them. This CDR3 spans 14 amino acids. The germline CDR1 and CDR2 sequences are MNHEY and SVGAGI. The CDR3, as DNA: TGTGCCAGCAGCCCCCTAGATTCCCAAGAGACCCAGTACTTC. This codes for CASSPLDSQETQYF.

This rearrangement joins TRBV29-1 to TRBJ2-5, with 7 nucleotides matching TRBD2. The J call is uncertain, as TRBJ2-7 better fits the DNA end. The germline V gene has CDR1 SQVTM and CDR2 ANQGSEA. This CDR3 is built from 14 residues. CDR3 in amino acids: CSVDSSGNSYEQYF. CDR3 DNA sequence: TGCAGCGTTGATTCCAGCGGGAATAGCTACGAGCAGTACTTC.

In its sample, this clone was seen once. The V call is TRBV29-1, the J call TRBJ1-2, with 7 bases identical to TRBD1. The J segment lost 2 bases and the V segment lost 0 bases, leaving 12 bases of the junction unmatched. There are 17 residues in the CDR3. Germline values: CDR1 SQVTM, CDR2 ANQGSEA. CDR3 amino acids: CSVEEKQGNGINYGYTF. In nucleotides, the CDR3 is TGCAGCGTTGAAGAGAAACAGGGGAATGGGATCAACTATGGCTACACCTTC. Filled out from reference TRBV29-1 and TRBJ1-2, the complete variable domain reads SAVISQKPSRDICQRGTSLTIQCQVDSQVTMMFWYRQQPGQSLTLIATANQGSEATYESGFVIDKFPISRPNLTFSTLTVSNMSPEDSSIYLCSVEEKQGNGINYGYTFGSGTRLTVV.

The chain couples TRBV12-5 to TRBJ2-1; D gene uncertain. Germline lookup yields CDR1 LGHNT and CDR2 FRNRAP. CDR3 size: 13 residues. Between the trimmed V and J ends, which lost 3 bases and 4 bases, there was a span of 7 bases. DNA for the CDR3: TGTGCTAGTGGTTTCGGTTCTTACAATGAGCAGTTCTTC. This gives the protein CASGFGSYNEQFF.

This rearrangement joins TRBV7-6 to TRBJ2-2; weak D call: TRBD1 (6 bases). Per germline, CDR1 SGHVS and CDR2 FNYEAQ. The length of the CDR3 is 15 residues. With 1 base removed from V and 0 bases from J, the gap between germline ends came to 6 bases. The CDR3 DNA follows: TGTGCCAGCAGCTTAGGGACAGCGAACACCGGGGAGCTGTTTTTT. Translated, it gives CASSLGTANTGELFF.

The gene calls are TRBV29-1 and TRBJ1-4; perhaps TRBD1 as D (5 bases). Germline V gene lookup returns CDR1 SQVTM and CDR2 ANQGSEA. V lost 4 bases, J lost 4 bases, and 16 bases lay in between. CDR3 length: 15 residues. The CDR3 sequence: CSVVAFTGRNEKLFF. The CDR3 DNA follows: TGCAGCGTTGTAGCTTTCACAGGACGTAATGAAAAACTGTTTTTT.

This chain joins TRBV5-4 and TRBJ2-3, with D perhaps assigned TRBD1 or TRBD2 (5 bases each). This CDR3 is built from 14 residues. Germline CDR1 is SGHNT and CDR2 is YYREEE (reference sequence). V was shortened by 4 bases and J by 8 bases, with 17 bases between the two germline ends. The CDR3, as DNA: TGTGCCAGCAGCATCCGGGACCTCGAACTTACGCAGTATTTT. This encodes CASSIRDLELTQYF.

This sequence joins TRBV5-1 and TRBJ2-3; the D is unclear. Germline V gives CDR1 SGHRS, CDR2 YFSETQ. V lost 0 bases and J lost 9, with 8 bases in between. The CDR3 loop spans 12 amino acids. The CDR3 DNA is TGCGCCAGCAGCTTGGCCCGTGACACGCAGTATTTT. This gives the protein CASSLARDTQYF.

The V call is TRBV12-5, the J call TRBJ2-7; TRBD1 agrees at 8 bases. The CDR3 contains 15 residues. Germline V lookup: CDR1 LGHNT, CDR2 FRNRAP. V was clipped by 6 bases and J by 3 bases; unmatched bases: 10. The CDR3 DNA sequence: TGTGCTAGTGGCTTCTCCCGGGGACAGGACTACGAGCAGTACTTC. Translation gives CASGFSRGQDYEQYF.

This clone was counted only a few times. This rearrangement joins TRBV27 to TRBJ2-3; D not resolved. The CDR3 sequence is 14 residues long. The germline V gene encodes CDR1 MNHEY and CDR2 SMNVEV (reference sequence). Trimming shortened V by 7 bases and J by 0 bases, and 11 bases separated the two germline ends. Here the CDR3 DNA reads TGTGCCAGCAAGGGCGGATCTAGCACAGATACGCAGTATTTT. This codes for CASKGGSSTDTQYF.

This clone was seen more than once but under ten times. The V call is TRBV9, the J call TRBJ2-1, with TRBD2 matching 7 bases. Germline assignment: CDR1 SGDLS and CDR2 YYNGEE. The V and J ends lost 5 bases and 0 bases, in that order; junction bases with no gene match: 8. The CDR3 runs to 16 residues. Here the CDR3 DNA reads TGTGCCAGCAGTGGCCAAGCGGGGAGCTCCTACAATGAGCAGTTCTTC. Protein product: CASSGQAGSSYNEQFF.

This sequence joins TRBV27 and TRBJ1-1, with a weak D call TRBD1 (6 bases). Germline V gives CDR1 MNHEY, CDR2 SMNVEV (reference sequence). Deletions cut 3 bases from V and 4 bases from J, with 12 bases between. The CDR3 has 14 residues. This chain's CDR3 is CASSLLQGGTEAFF. CDR3 DNA: TGTGCCAGCAGTTTGTTACAGGGCGGCACTGAAGCTTTCTTT.

V gene TRBV19 combines with J gene TRBJ1-2; possibly TRBD1 for D (5 bases). Trimming cost V 7 bases and J 5 bases, with 17 bases left between them. Germline CDR1 is LNHDA and CDR2 is SQIVND (reference sequence). CDR3 length equals 14 residues. The CDR3 reads CASTADSFLYGYTF. Written as DNA, the CDR3 is TGTGCCAGTACCGCCGACAGCTTTCTATATGGCTACACCTTC.

The J gene is TRBJ2-7, the V gene TRBV5-6, with TRBD1 as a possible D gene (6 bases). Looked up from germline, CDR1 is SGHDT and CDR2 is YYEEEE. CDR3 size: 11 residues. Trimming removed 7 bases from V and 6 bases from J, with 11 bases in between. CDR3 residues: CASQIGGEQYF. The CDR3 DNA is TGTGCCAGCCAAATAGGGGGCGAGCAGTACTTC.

The gene calls are TRBV2 and TRBJ1-1, with D tentatively TRBD1 (5 bases). Germline CDR1 reads SNHLY; CDR2 reads FYNNEI. With 1 base removed from V and 10 bases from J, the gap between germline ends came to 16 bases. The CDR3 length is 14 residues. The CDR3 DNA follows: TGTGCCAGCAGTGAAGGGCAGGGCCAGTGGGGAGCTTTCTTT. As protein: CASSEGQGQWGAFF.

The gene calls are TRBV7-9 and TRBJ2-4, with TRBD1 as a possible D gene (7 bases). This CDR3 is 19 amino acids long. The V end lost 3 bases, the J end lost 0 bases, and 21 bases lay between the germline ends. Germline assignment: CDR1 SEHNR and CDR2 FQNEAQ (reference sequence). In DNA form, the CDR3 reads TGTGCCAGCAGCTTCCCGGAAAATTACAGGGGACTAGCCAAAAACATTCAGTACTTC. Translated: CASSFPENYRGLAKNIQYF.

The rearrangement links TRBV15 to TRBJ2-2, with D unclear. The ends were cut back, 0 bases at V and 4 bases at J, with 9 bases in the middle. Germline V gene lookup returns CDR1 LNHNV and CDR2 YYDKDF (reference sequence). The CDR3 has 15 amino acids. The CDR3, as DNA: TGTGCCACCAGCAGAGATCAGAGCACCACCGGGGAGCTGTTTTTT. Protein sequence: CATSRDQSTTGELFF.

The gene calls are TRBV5-4 and TRBJ2-2; 8 bases fit TRBD1. Trimming cost V 2 bases and J 6 bases; bases outside gene matches: 3. CDR1 and CDR2 (germline): SGHNT, YYREEE (reference sequence). The CDR3 has 14 amino acids. The CDR3 DNA follows: TGTGCCAGCAGCTTACCACAGGGGGCCGGGGAGCTGTTTTTT. This codes for CASSLPQGAGELFF.

This clone was counted a few times. The gene calls are TRBV7-9 and TRBJ2-2; 12 bases line up with TRBD2. This CDR3 contains 18 residues. Germline V gene sequence: CDR1 SEHNR, CDR2 FQNEAQ (reference sequence). V trimming: 6 bases; J trimming: 7 bases; junction bases outside the gene matches: 15. The CDR3 here is CASSPIGLAGMTDGELFF. For the CDR3, the DNA is TGTGCCAGCAGTCCGATTGGACTAGCGGGAATGACGGACGGGGAGCTGTTTTTT.